Sequencing of this T cell receptor beta chain was carried out in a study of blood T cell repertoires in COVID-19. In its sample, this clone was seen a few times. As processed by the authors: Amplified reference gene primers provided the basis for estimating nucleated cell counts. The method was immunoSEQ multiplex PCR; TCRdb's version includes in-frame clones alone and lacks a portion of them. D and trimming were read from the DNA, whereas the V and J calls and clone size are those reported in that table. The sample records about 51,000 clones, 86% being singletons. Germline V gene sequence: CDR1 LGHNT, CDR2 FRNRAP. The CDR3 covers 12 residues. Trimming stripped 2 bases from V and 8 bases from J, with 9 bases between.

The clonotype was recovered from a man older than 75 with active COVID-19. The specimen sequenced was peripheral blood. The V gene is TRBV12-5, the J gene TRBJ1-2, with D unresolved. The CDR3 DNA follows: TGTGCTAGTGGTTTGCGCAGTTTAGGCTACACCTTC. It translates to CASGLRSLGYTF.